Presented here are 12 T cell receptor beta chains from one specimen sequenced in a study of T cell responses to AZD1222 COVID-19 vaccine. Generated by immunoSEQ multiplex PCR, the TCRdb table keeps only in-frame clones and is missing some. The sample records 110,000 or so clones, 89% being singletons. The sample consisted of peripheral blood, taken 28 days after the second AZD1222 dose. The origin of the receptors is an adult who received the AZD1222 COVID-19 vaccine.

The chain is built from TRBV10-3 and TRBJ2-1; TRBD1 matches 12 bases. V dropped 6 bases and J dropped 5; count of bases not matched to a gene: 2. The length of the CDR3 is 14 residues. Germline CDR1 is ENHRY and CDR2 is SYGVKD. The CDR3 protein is CAISGTGGDNEQFF. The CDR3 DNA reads TGTGCCATCAGCGGGACAGGGGGCGACAATGAGCAGTTCTTC.

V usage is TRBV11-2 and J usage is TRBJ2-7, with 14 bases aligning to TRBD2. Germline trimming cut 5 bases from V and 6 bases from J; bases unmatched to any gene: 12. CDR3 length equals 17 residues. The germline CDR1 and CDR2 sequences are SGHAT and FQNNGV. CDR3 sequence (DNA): TGTGCCAGCAGCCCGATTGGGACTAGCGGGAGTAATAGCGAGCAGTACTTC. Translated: CASSPIGTSGSNSEQYF.

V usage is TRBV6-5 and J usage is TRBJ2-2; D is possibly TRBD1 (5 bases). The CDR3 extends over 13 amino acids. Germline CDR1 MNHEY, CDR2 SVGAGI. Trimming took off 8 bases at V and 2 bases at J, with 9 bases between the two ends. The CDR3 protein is CASEQDNTGELFF. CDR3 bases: TGTGCCAGCGAACAGGACAACACCGGGGAGCTGTTTTTT.

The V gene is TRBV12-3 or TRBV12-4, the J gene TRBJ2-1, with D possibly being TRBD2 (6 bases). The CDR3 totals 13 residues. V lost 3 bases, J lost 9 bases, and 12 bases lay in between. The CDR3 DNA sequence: TGTGCCAGCAGTTTTTCGGGCGGGACTGAGCAGTTCTTC. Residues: CASSFSGGTEQFF.

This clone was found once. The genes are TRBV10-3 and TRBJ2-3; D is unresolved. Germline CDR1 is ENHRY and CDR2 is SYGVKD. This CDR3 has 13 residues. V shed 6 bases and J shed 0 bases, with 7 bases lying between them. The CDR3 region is CAIRYQSTDTQYF. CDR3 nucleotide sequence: TGTGCCATCAGGTACCAGAGCACAGATACGCAGTATTTT.

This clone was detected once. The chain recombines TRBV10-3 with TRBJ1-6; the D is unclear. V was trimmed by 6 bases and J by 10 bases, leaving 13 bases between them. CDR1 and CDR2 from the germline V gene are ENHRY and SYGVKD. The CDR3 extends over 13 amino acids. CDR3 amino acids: CAIRGDETSPLHF. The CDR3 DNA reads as TGTGCCATCAGGGGAGACGAGACCTCACCCCTCCACTTT.

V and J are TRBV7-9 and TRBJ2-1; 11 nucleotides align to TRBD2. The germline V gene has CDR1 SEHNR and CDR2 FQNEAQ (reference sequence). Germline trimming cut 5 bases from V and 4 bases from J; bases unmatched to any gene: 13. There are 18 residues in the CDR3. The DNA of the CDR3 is TGTGCCAGCAGCCTCCTCTTTAGCGGGAGGGTCCAATACAATGAGCAGTTCTTC. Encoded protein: CASSLLFSGRVQYNEQFF.

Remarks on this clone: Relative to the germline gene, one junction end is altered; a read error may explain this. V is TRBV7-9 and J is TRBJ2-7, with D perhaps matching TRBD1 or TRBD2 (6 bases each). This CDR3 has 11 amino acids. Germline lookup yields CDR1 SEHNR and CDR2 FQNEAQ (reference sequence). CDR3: CASSLGGLESF. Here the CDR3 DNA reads TGTGCCAGCAGCCTAGGGGGGTTAGAGTCCTTC.

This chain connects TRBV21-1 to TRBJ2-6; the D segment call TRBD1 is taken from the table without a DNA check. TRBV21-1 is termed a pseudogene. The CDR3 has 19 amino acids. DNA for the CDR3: TGTGCCAGCACCCCCCACGAATCGGGACAACTCTCTGGGGCCAACGTCCTGACTTTC. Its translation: CASTPHESGQLSGANVLTF.

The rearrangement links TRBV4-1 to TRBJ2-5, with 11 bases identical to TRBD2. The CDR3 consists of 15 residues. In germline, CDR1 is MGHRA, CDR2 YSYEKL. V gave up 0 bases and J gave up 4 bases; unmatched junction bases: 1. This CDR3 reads CASSQEGLAVETQYF. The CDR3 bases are TGCGCCAGCAGCCAAGAGGGACTAGCGGTAGAGACCCAGTACTTC.

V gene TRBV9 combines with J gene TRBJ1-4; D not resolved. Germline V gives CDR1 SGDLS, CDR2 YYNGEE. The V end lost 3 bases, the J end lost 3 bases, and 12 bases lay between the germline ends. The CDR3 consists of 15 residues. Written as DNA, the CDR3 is TGTGCCAGCAGCGGTAGCGGTAACGCTAATGAAAAACTGTTTTTT. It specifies CASSGSGNANEKLFF.

The CDR3 region has the DNA TGTGCCAGCCGACCTAAGGACGTTGGCCAAGAGACCCAGTACTTC. Amino acids: CASRPKDVGQETQYF. This sequence joins TRBV7-8 and TRBJ2-5; D ambiguous. V was shortened by 8 bases and J by 1 base, with 17 bases between the two germline ends. The germline CDR1 and CDR2 sequences are SGHVS and FQNEAQ. This CDR3 region has 15 residues.